The subject of this entry is one T cell receptor beta chain. What it recognizes is unknown. Donors were nominally healthy when sampled, though unrecorded immune exposures were likely. This entry comes from a study of cytomegalovirus exposure and HLA in healthy donors. Study outcomes and limitations: Across donors, presence/absence analyses took sequencing depth to be roughly uniform. Highly shared sequence variants in one cluster were likely a sequencing artifact.

V was clipped by 4 bases and J by 4 bases, with 16 bases between them. CDR1 and CDR2 (germline): LNHDA, SQIVND (reference sequence). CDR3 length equals 15 residues. Use of 60 Vbeta and 13 Jbeta primers characterized the PCR. The assay was immunoSEQ multiplex PCR, and TCRdb's table has in-frame clones only and misses some. The table has 140,000 to 150,000 clones, 65% to 75% seen once. This receptor was identified in a man aged 60-69 years in good health and CMV-seronegative. Sequenced: PBMCs. The chain uses TRBV19 and TRBJ1-1; possibly TRBD1 for D (6 bases). CDR3 DNA sequence: TGTGCCAGTAGTACAGGGACAATGGAGTCCACTGAAGCTTTCTTT. It translates to CASSTGTMESTEAFF.